Listed below are T cell receptor beta chains from one sample, sequenced in a study of blood T cell repertoires in COVID-19. The repertoire was sequenced with immunoSEQ multiplex PCR; TCRdb's copy has only in-frame clones and lacks some. The profile shows approximately 90,000 clones, around 85% of them singletons. Sequences were obtained from peripheral blood. The receptors stem from a human donor in a cohort sampled during active COVID-19. CDR3s include the opening cysteine and the closing phenylalanine or tryptophan. The D gene is left open where the match is weak. Clone size, where shown, is once, few, many, or a class for clones that have expanded.

V: TRBV7-2
size: -
J: TRBJ1-2
D: -
DNA: TGTGCCAGCAGCTTAGACATCTGGTATGGCTACACCTTC
CDR3: CASSLDIWYGYTF

V: TRBV3-1/TRBV3-2
size: -
J: TRBJ1-2
D: -
DNA: TGTGCCAGCAGCCCACAGGGAAACTCAGGCTACACCTTC
CDR3: CASSPQGNSGYTF

V: TRBV30
size: -
J: TRBJ1-1
D: -
DNA: TGTGCCTGGAGCGTTGTTAGTTGGGACACCATCACTGAAGCTTTCTTT
CDR3: CAWSVVSWDTITEAFF

V: TRBV30
size: few
J: TRBJ2-4
D: TRBD2
DNA: TGTGCCTCGGGACTAGCGGGAGCCAACATTCAGTACTTC
CDR3: CASGLAGANIQYF

V: TRBV3-1/TRBV3-2
size: -
J: TRBJ2-1
D: TRBD2
DNA: TGTGCCAGCAGCCCCGATAGTATGCGGGAGGGCATGGGGGGTGAGCAGTTCTTC
CDR3: CASSPDSMREGMGGEQFF

V: TRBV6-5
size: once
J: TRBJ2-3
D: -
DNA: TGTGCCAGCAGTTACCGGGGGGATACGCAGTATTTT
CDR3: CASSYRGDTQYF

V: TRBV4-2
size: -
J: TRBJ2-4
D: TRBD2
DNA: TGTGCCAGCAGCCACGGCGGGGGGAACATTCAGTACTTC
CDR3: CASSHGGGNIQYF

V: TRBV11-3
size: -
J: TRBJ2-2
D: -
DNA: TGTGCCAGCAGCTTAGCGGAGACGAACACCGGGGAGCTGTTTTTT
CDR3: CASSLAETNTGELFF

V: TRBV5-1
size: -
J: TRBJ2-3
D: TRBD2
DNA: TGCGCCAGCAGCTTAAATGCCGGGACTAGCGGCACAGATACGCAGTATTTT
CDR3: CASSLNAGTSGTDTQYF

V: TRBV7-2
size: -
J: TRBJ2-2
D: -
DNA: TGTGCCAGCAGCCATGCCGGGGAGCTGTTTTTT
CDR3: CASSHAGELFF

V: TRBV18
size: few
J: TRBJ1-2
D: TRBD1
DNA: TGTGCCAGCTCACCATTGGGGACAGAACCCTATGGCTACACCTTC
CDR3: CASSPLGTEPYGYTF

V: TRBV6-5
size: -
J: TRBJ1-1
D: -
DNA: TGTGCCAGCACCATCGGGGGGCGGGGTACTGAAGCTTTCTTT
CDR3: CASTIGGRGTEAFF

V: TRBV19
size: -
J: TRBJ2-1
D: TRBD2
DNA: TGTGCCAGTAGTATAGGGCTTCCGGGACTAGCGGTTTACAATGAGCAGTTCTTC
CDR3: CASSIGLPGLAVYNEQFF

V: TRBV4-3
size: -
J: TRBJ2-7
D: -
DNA: TGCGCCAGCAGCCGCGGGACGGGTGGATACGAGCAGTACTTC
CDR3: CASSRGTGGYEQYF

V: TRBV11-3
size: -
J: TRBJ2-5
D: TRBD1
DNA: TGTGCCAGCAGCTTAGAGGGGACAGGTAGGCGAGGAGAGACCCAGTACTTC
CDR3: CASSLEGTGRRGETQYF

V: TRBV28
size: -
J: TRBJ2-3
D: TRBD2
DNA: TGTGCCAGCCGCTCCGGGACTAGGTTCACAGATACGCAGTATTTT
CDR3: CASRSGTRFTDTQYF

V: TRBV4-3
size: -
J: TRBJ2-7
D: -
DNA: TGCGCCAGCAGCCAGTTAAACAGGGGAGGCTACGAGCAGTACTTC
CDR3: CASSQLNRGGYEQYF

V: TRBV19
size: -
J: TRBJ2-7
D: -
DNA: TGTGCCAGTAAGCAACCCATCTCCTACGAGCAGTACTTC
CDR3: CASKQPISYEQYF

V: TRBV6-1
size: once
J: TRBJ1-5
D: TRBD1
DNA: TGTGCCAGCAGTGCACCGGGACAGGGAAGCAATCAGCCCCAGCATTTT
CDR3: CASSAPGQGSNQPQHF

V: TRBV3-1/TRBV3-2
size: -
J: TRBJ1-3
D: -
DNA: TGTGCCAGCAGCCCAACAGGGTCTGGAAACACCATATATTTT
CDR3: CASSPTGSGNTIYF

V: TRBV9
size: -
J: TRBJ1-1
D: -
DNA: TGTGCCAGCAGCGTAGCGGTCGGTTCCACTGAAGCTTTCTTT
CDR3: CASSVAVGSTEAFF

V: TRBV12-3/TRBV12-4
size: -
J: TRBJ1-1
D: -
DNA: TGTGCCAGCAGCTTCCCGGGGGCTGAAGCTTTCTTT
CDR3: CASSFPGAEAFF

V: TRBV7-9
size: once
J: TRBJ2-1
D: -
DNA: TGTGCCAGCCCAGAGGGGGAACCTAACTACAATGAGCAGTTCTTC
CDR3: CASPEGEPNYNEQFF

V: TRBV6-6
size: once
J: TRBJ2-1
D: -
DNA: TGTGCCAGCAGTTACGTCCGTGAGCAGTTCTTC
CDR3: CASSYVREQFF

V: TRBV5-5
size: once
J: TRBJ2-3
D: TRBD1
DNA: TGTGCCAGCAGCGAGACAGGGGTCCCCACAGATACGCAGTATTTT
CDR3: CASSETGVPTDTQYF

V: TRBV28
size: -
J: TRBJ2-5
D: -
DNA: TGTGCCAGCAGTTTAATTAGGGTTCCGATCTGGACATCGATCGGGGAGACCCAGTACTTC
CDR3: CASSLIRVPIWTSIGETQYF